This TCR beta chain was sequenced in a study of blood T cells in healthy people across ages. The study, taken as a whole, reports: What prevented conclusive comparison of naive and antigen-experienced cells was that PBMCs were unsorted.

Points on this clonotype: As yet, its antigen is unknown.

The second PCR ran roughly 6 to 11 cycles with a sample-barcoded 5' primer and J-beta primers. TCRdb analysed the 5' RACE reads with MiXCR anew, one entry per CDR3 protein. Seen here are roughly 830,000 distinct CDR3 sequences, 55% to 65% observed once, and the top ten hold 25% to 30%. This clonotype was sampled from a man aged 30-40 years in good health. The sequencing sample was made of blood.

The CDR3 here is CASSSTSGQYKNIQYF. In DNA, the CDR3 is TGTGCCAGCAGCTCAACTAGCGGCCAATACAAAAACATTCAGTACTTC. V gene TRBV9 combines with J gene TRBJ2-4, with 8 bases lining up with TRBD2. The CDR3 has 16 amino acids. The germline gives CDR1 SGDLS, CDR2 YYNGEE. Unmatched junction bases numbered 9, after V lost 4 bases and J lost 3 bases. Using reference TRBV9 and TRBJ2-4 for the parts outside the CDR3, the full variable domain is DSGVTQTPKHLITATGQRVTLRCSPRSGDLSVYWYQQSLDQGLQFLIQYYNGEERAKGNILERFSAQQFPDLHSELNLSSLELGDSALYFCASSSTSGQYKNIQYFGAGTRLSVL.